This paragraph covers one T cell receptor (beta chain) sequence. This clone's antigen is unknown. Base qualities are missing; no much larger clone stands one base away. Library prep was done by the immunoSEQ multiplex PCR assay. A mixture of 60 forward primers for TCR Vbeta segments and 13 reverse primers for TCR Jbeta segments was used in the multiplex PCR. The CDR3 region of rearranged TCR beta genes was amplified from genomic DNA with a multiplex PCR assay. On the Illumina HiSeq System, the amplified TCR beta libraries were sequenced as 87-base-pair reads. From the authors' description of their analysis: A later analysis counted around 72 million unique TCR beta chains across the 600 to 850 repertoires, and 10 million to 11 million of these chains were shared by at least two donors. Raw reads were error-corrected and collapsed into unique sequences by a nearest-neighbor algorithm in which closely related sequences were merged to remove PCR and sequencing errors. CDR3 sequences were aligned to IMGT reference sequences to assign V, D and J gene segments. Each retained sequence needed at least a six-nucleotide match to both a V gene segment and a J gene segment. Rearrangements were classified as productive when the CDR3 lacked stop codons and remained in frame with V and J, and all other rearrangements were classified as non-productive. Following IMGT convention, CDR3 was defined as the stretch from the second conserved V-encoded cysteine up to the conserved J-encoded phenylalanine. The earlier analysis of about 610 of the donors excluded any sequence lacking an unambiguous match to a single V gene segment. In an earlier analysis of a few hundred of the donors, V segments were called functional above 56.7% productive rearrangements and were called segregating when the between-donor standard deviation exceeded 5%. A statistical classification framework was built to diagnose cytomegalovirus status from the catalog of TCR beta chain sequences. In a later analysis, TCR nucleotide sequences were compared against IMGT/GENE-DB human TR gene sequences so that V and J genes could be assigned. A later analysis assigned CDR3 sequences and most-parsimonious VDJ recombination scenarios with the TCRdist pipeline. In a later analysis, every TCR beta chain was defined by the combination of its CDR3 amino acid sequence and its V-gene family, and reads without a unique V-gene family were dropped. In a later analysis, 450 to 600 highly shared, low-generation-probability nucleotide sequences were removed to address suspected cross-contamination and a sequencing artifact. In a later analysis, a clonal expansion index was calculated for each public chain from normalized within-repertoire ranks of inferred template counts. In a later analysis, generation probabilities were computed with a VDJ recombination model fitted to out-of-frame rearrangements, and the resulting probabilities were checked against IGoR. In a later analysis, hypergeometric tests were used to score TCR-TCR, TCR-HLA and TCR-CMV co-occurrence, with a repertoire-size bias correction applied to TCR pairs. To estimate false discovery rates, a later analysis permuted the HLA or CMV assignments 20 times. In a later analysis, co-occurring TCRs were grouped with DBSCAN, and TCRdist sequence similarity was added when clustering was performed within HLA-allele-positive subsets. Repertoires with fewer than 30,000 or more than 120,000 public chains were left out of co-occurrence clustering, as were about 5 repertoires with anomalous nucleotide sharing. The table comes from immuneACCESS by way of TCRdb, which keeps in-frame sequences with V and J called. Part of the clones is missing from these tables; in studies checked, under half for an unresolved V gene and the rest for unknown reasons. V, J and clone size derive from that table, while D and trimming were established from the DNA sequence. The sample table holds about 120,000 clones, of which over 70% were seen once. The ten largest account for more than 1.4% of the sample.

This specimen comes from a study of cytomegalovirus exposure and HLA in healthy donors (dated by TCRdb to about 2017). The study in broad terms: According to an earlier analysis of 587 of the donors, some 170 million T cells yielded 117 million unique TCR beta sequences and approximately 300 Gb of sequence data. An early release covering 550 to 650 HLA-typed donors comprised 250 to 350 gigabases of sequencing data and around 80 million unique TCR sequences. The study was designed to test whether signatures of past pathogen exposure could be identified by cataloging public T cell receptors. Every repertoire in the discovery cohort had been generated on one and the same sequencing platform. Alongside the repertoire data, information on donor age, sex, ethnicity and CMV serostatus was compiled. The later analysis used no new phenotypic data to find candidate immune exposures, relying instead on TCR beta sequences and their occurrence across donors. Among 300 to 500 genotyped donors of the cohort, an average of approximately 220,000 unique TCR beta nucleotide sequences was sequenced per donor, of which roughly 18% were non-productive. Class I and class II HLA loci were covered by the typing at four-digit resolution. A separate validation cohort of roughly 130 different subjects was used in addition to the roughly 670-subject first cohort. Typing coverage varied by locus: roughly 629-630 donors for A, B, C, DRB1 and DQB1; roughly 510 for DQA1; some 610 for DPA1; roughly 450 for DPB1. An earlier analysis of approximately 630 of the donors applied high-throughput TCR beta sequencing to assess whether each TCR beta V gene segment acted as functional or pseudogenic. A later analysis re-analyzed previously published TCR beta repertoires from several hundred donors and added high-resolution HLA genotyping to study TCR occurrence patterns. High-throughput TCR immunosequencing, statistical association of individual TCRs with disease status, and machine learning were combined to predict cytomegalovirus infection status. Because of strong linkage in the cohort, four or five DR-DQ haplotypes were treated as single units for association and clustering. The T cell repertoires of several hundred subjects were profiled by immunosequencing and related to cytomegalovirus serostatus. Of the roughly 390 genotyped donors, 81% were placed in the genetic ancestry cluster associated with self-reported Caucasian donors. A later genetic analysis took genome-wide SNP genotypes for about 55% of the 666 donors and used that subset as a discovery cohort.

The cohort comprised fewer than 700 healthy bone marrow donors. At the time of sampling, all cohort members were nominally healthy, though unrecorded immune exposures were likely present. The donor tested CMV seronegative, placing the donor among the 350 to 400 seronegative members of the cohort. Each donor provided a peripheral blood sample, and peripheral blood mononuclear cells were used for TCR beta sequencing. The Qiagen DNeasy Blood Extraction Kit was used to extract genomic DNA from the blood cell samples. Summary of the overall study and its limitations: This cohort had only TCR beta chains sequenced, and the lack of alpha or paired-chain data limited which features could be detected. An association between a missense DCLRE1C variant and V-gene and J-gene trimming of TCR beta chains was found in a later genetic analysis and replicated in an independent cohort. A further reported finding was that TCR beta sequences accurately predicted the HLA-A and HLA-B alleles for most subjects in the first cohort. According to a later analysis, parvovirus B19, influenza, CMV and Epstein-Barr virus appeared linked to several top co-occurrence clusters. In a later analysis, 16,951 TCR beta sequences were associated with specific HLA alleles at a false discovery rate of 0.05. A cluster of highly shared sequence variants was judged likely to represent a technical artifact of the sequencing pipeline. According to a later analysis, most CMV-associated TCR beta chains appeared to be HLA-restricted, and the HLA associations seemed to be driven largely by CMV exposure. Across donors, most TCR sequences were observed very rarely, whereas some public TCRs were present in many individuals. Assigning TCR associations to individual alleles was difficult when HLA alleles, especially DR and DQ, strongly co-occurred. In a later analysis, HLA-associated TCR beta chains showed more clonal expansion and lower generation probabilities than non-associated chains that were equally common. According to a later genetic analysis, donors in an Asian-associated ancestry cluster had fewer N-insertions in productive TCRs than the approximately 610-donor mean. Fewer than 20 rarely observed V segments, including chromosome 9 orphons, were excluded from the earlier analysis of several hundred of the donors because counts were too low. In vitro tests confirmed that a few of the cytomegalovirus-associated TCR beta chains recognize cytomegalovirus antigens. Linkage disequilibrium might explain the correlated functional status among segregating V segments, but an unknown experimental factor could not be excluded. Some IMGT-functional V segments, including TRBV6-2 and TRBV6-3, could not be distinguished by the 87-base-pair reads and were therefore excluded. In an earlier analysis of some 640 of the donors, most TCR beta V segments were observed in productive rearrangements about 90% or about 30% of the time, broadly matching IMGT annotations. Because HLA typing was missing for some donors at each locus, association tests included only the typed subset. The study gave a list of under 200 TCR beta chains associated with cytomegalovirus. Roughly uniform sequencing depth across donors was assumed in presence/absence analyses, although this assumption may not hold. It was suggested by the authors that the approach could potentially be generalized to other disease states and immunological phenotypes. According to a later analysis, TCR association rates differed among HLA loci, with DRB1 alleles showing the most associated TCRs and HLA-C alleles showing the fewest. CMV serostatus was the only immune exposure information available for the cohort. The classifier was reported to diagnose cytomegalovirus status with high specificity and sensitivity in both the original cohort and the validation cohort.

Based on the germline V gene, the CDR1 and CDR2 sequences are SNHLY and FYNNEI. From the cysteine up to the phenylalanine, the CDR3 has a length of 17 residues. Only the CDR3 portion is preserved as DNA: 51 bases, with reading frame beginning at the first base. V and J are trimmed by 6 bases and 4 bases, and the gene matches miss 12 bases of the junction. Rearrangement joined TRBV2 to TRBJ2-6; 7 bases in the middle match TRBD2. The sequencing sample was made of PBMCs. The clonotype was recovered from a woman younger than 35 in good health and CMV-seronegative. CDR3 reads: CASRKSGTTAGANVLTF. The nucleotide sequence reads TGTGCCAGCAGGAAATCCGGGACTACGGCCGGGGCCAACGTCCTGACTTTC.